This record covers a single T cell receptor (beta chain). Antigen unknown. The sample comes from a study of regulatory T cells in long-lasting Graves disease. The CDR3 has 16 residues. Trimming removed 2 bases from V and 5 bases from J, with 19 bases in between. Germline CDR1 reads DFQATT; CDR2 reads SNEGSKA (reference sequence). Time point: persistent/refractory GD, antithyroid drugs over 5 years with positive TRAb. Isolated PBMC RNA provided the starting material for the TCR library. Building of the TCR beta libraries involved iRepertoire HTBI primers and Arm-PCR of CDR3 regions. One entry per CDR3 protein, called by TCRdb with MiXCR from the multiplex PCR reads. The data hold 400,000 or so distinct CDR3 sequences, with roughly a quarter observed a single time. The study's findings and limits: Having few samples may have compromised the accuracy.

The receptor comes from a female donor with Graves disease. The sequenced sample was peripheral blood mononuclear cells (PBMCs), obtained when the disease was refractory, from a patient treated with antithyroid drugs. The chain has TRBV20-1 and TRBJ1-3; perhaps TRBD1 as D (5 bases). CDR3 coding DNA: TGCAGTGCTAGATCTTCGGGGCAGGACTGGAGAAACACCATATATTTT. Its translation: CSARSSGQDWRNTIYF.